This T cell receptor (beta chain) was recorded in a study of blood T cell repertoires in COVID-19 (dated by TCRdb to the early 2020s). As for the study more broadly: Samples covering the acute and convalescent phases of COVID-19 were provided by collaborators in the United States, Italy and Spain. The material from the prospective study consisted of cDNA or gDNA derived from T cells, B-cell-depleted T cells, or PBMCs. The dataset comprised deeply sampled blood TCRbeta repertoires from subjects exposed to, actively infected with, or recovered from COVID-19. A freely available public database, intended as a resource for researchers studying the immune response to SARS-CoV-2, is where the repertoires were released. Samples were obtained from the ongoing ImmuneRACE study (first 160 participants) and from 1,254 subjects provided by 6 global collaborators. Nearly every sample came with metadata listing a de-identified subject ID, COVID-19 status, age in years and sex. Where available, HLA class I and class II types were taken from metadata supplied by the sample provider and were not determined by assay-based typing. Here is what the overall study found, with its caveats: Clinical and demographic metadata were provided uncurated, with the amount varying by source and participant.

As concerns this clone: Its antigen target is currently unknown. It has no much larger one-base neighbor in the sample; base qualities were not kept.

Another Seattle source contributed samples from volunteer blood donors who had recovered from COVID-19. Collaborating institutions collected whole blood in K2EDTA tubes following their own protocols. For TCRbeta analysis, collaborator samples were shipped as frozen whole blood, as isolated PBMCs, or as DNA extracted from either sample type. The immunoSEQ Assay, a bias-controlled multiplex PCR, was used to amplify TCRbeta CDR3 regions from genomic DNA. Per the source publication's procedure: The number of nucleated cells in each sample was estimated from the amplification of reference gene primers within the assay. Sequence reads were collapsed and filtered to measure the absolute abundance of every unique TCRbeta CDR3 rearrangement. For each sample, productive Simpson clonality was calculated by taking the square root of Simpson's diversity index across productive rearrangements. The table was pulled from immuneACCESS by TCRdb, which kept in-frame rearrangements only. Such tables lose some clones; where checked, under half of the loss comes from unresolved V genes, and the rest has no known cause. Clone size and the V and J calls come from that table; the DNA yielded D and trimming. For this sample the table gives roughly 160,000 clones, of which more than 70% were detected only once. The ten largest clones add up to more than 2% of the sample.

A distance of 16 bases separates the germline ends of V and J, which lose 5 bases and 2 bases respectively. The CDR3 covers 15 residues, taking in both the cysteine and the phenylalanine. CDR3 DNA only is kept here, 45 bases in frame from base 1. CDR1 and CDR2, looked up from the germline V gene (reference sequence), are PRHDT and FYEKMQ. Sequences were obtained from peripheral blood. The V and J segments used are TRBV13 and TRBJ2-7, with a tentative D gene TRBD1 over 5 matching bases. This TCR was sampled from a man in his forties or fifties who had recovered from COVID-19. The bases are TGTGCCAGCAGCCCACCGAGCAGGGTTACCTACGAGCAGTACTTC. Translated, it reads CASSPPSRVTYEQYF. The full variable domain, completed from the reference TRBV13 and TRBJ2-7 proteins outside the CDR3, reads AAGVIQSPRHLIKEKRETATLKCYPIPRHDTVYWYQQGPGQDPQFLISFYEKMQSDKGSIPDRFSAQQFSDYHSELNMSSLELGDSALYFCASSPPSRVTYEQYFGPGTRLTVT.